The source of this T cell receptor beta chain is a study of OX40 agonist ivuxolimab in advanced cancers. About the research overall: Aged about 20 to 80 with a mean of approximately 57 years, they were 82.7% male. Study conclusions and caveats: Both CD4+ and CD8+ T cell populations in blood had undergone clonal expansion by week 6 at 0.1 to 3.0 mg/kg.

Measured with immunoSEQ multiplex PCR; TCRdb has only the in-frame clones, and not every one. The sample records 70,000 to 90,000 clones, about 89% being singletons. The CDR3 is made up of 13 amino acids. Trimming removed 6 bases at V and 3 bases at J, with 15 bases between. The germline gives CDR1 SQVTM, CDR2 ANQGSEA. Points on this clone: The antigen is undetermined.

The sequence derives from an adult with an advanced solid tumor such as melanoma, head and neck, liver or kidney cancer. The input for sequencing was CD4+ or CD8+ T cells sorted from blood, taken in a trial of the OX40 agonist ivuxolimab. V and J are TRBV29-1 and TRBJ2-7; tentatively, D is TRBD2 (6 bases). DNA of the CDR3: TGCAGCGTAAAATCGACTAGAGTCTACGAGCAGTACTTC. It translates to CSVKSTRVYEQYF.